Presented here are 26 T cell receptor beta chains from one specimen sequenced in a study of T-cell memory formation after mild COVID-19. Via MiXCR, TCRdb re-called the 5' RACE reads, giving one row per CDR3 protein. There are several thousand distinct CDR3 sequences in the sample; approximately 48% occur only once, and 2.6% lies in the top ten. Sequenced: PBMCs or a T cell subset sorted from them (not recorded which). Receptors originate from an adult who had mild COVID-19 (a few samples of this study predate the infection). Cell type and time point are not known.

This chain uses TRBV12-3 or TRBV12-4 with TRBJ2-1; 11 bases agree with TRBD1. CDR3 length: 15 amino acids. The ends lost 8 bases at V and 9 bases at J; junction bases unmatched: 12. CDR3 in DNA: TGTGCCAGCGCCAGGCCGGGACAGGGGGATCGTGAGCAGTTCTTC. Its translation: CASARPGQGDREQFF.

The genes are TRBV5-1 and TRBJ2-1; the D gene is possibly TRBD1 (5 bases). This CDR3 contains 13 residues. Trimming removed 5 bases at V and 4 bases at J, with 10 bases between. In germline, CDR1 is SGHRS, CDR2 YFSETQ. The CDR3 here is CASRSGPYNEQFF. In nucleotides, the CDR3 is TGCGCCAGCAGATCAGGGCCGTACAATGAGCAGTTCTTC.

The rearrangement joins TRBV12-3 or TRBV12-4 to TRBJ2-7; 11 nucleotides agree with TRBD1. The CDR3 extends over 15 amino acids. V shed 6 bases and J 2 bases; nucleotides not matched to a gene: 6. The CDR3 coding sequence is TGTGCCAGCAGCTCACCGGGACAGGGGGCCTACGAGCAGTACTTC. It is translated as CASSSPGQGAYEQYF.

The chain uses TRBV5-1 and TRBJ2-1, with 8 nucleotides matching TRBD2. The V segment lost 3 bases and the J segment 5 bases; nucleotides outside the gene matches: 4. This CDR3 comprises 14 residues. Germline loops: CDR1 SGHRS, CDR2 YFSETQ. The CDR3 bases are TGCGCCAGCAGCTCGGGGGGGCCACACAATGAGCAGTTCTTC. Translation: CASSSGGPHNEQFF.

This clonotype occurred many times. The V call is TRBV19, the J call TRBJ2-7, with TRBD1 identical over 7 bases. CDR1 LNHDA and CDR2 SQIVND come from the germline V gene (reference sequence). V gave up 0 bases and J gave up 3 bases; unmatched junction bases: 5. This CDR3 region has 15 residues. The CDR3 DNA reads TGTGCCAGTAGTATAGACGGGGACAGCTTCTACGAGCAGTACTTC. Its translation is CASSIDGDSFYEQYF.

In its sample, this clonotype is medium-sized. J is TRBJ2-1 and V is TRBV20-1; 11 bases align to TRBD2. CDR1 is DFQATT, CDR2 SNEGSKA, per germline (reference sequence). The CDR3 loop spans 15 amino acids. The ends lost 5 bases at V and 7 bases at J; junction bases unmatched: 10. The CDR3, as DNA: TGCAGTGCTCCGGGTCGGGCTAGCGGGGGGAATGAGCAGTTCTTC. Translating it yields CSAPGRASGGNEQFF.

The V and J genes are TRBV29-1 and TRBJ2-7, with 8 bases fitting TRBD1. The ends lost 4 bases at V and 2 bases at J; junction bases unmatched: 1. Germline CDR1 and CDR2: SQVTM and ANQGSEA. CDR3 length: 12 residues. As DNA, the CDR3 is TGCAGCGTTGGGACAGGGACCTACGAGCAGTACTTC. Its translation is CSVGTGTYEQYF.

The chain has TRBV4-2 and TRBJ2-1, with a possible D match to TRBD1 (6 bases). Per the germline V gene, CDR1 is LGHNA and CDR2 is YNFKEQ. The CDR3 extends over 16 amino acids. V dropped 1 base and J dropped 0 bases, with 10 bases sitting between them. The CDR3 protein is CASSQGTDSSYNEQFF. The CDR3 DNA is TGTGCCAGCAGCCAAGGGACGGACAGCTCCTACAATGAGCAGTTCTTC.

Remarks on this clonotype: Its ends do not fully match the called genes, so a read error is possible. V gene TRBV7-7 combines with J gene TRBJ2-7; tentative D call: TRBD2 (5 bases). Germline lookup yields CDR1 SSHAT and CDR2 FNYEAQ (reference sequence). This CDR3 comprises 14 residues. The CDR3 region has the DNA TGTGCTAGCAGCGCCGACTACGCAGTTGGGGAGCAGTACTTC. This codes for CASSADYAVGEQYF. Full variable domain (remainder filled in from reference TRBV7-7 and TRBJ2-7): GAGVSQSPRYKVTKRGQDVTLRCDPISSHATLYWYQQALGQGPEFLTYFNYEAQPDKSGLPSDRFSAERPEGSISTLTIQRTEQRDSAMYRCASSADYAVGEQYFGPGTRLTVT.

This clonotype was counted between two and nine times. The chain combines TRBV19 with TRBJ2-3; D remains unclear. V was trimmed by 3 bases and J by 2 bases, leaving 9 bases between them. This CDR3 comprises 14 residues. Germline V gene sequence: CDR1 LNHDA, CDR2 SQIVND (reference sequence). CDR3 sequence (DNA): TGTGCCAGTAGTATTCCCGGTCTCACAGATACGCAGTATTTT. It codes for CASSIPGLTDTQYF.

V usage is TRBV7-3 and J usage is TRBJ2-7, with no clear D. The V gene's germline CDR1 is SGHTA and CDR2 FQGTGA. V lost 2 bases to trimming and J lost 5 bases, with 10 bases between them. This CDR3 comprises 13 residues. The chain's CDR3 is CASSLEATHEQYF. DNA of the CDR3: TGTGCCAGCAGCTTAGAAGCTACCCACGAGCAGTACTTC.

As DNA, the CDR3 is TGTGCCATCAGTGAGTCGGACACAGATACGCAGTATTTT. Amino acids: CAISESDTDTQYF. The rearrangement uses TRBV10-3 and TRBJ2-3; D unclear. The CDR3 is 13 residues long. CDR1 and CDR2 (germline): ENHRY, SYGVKD. Trimming took 0 bases from V and 2 from J, leaving 3 bases between them.

This clonotype was seen repeatedly, ten times or more. The J gene is TRBJ1-1, the V gene TRBV9, with unresolved D. The V and J ends lost 0 bases and 1 base respectively, with 7 bases between them. The CDR3 has 14 amino acids. Looked up from germline, CDR1 is SGDLS and CDR2 is YYNGEE. Written as DNA, the CDR3 is TGTGCCAGCAGCGTAGGGCGGACGAACACTGAAGCTTTCTTT. As protein: CASSVGRTNTEAFF.

Sample share makes this clonotype medium-sized. The chain joins TRBV14 to TRBJ1-1; D may be TRBD1 (5 bases). Germline-derived CDR1 and CDR2 are SGHDN and FVKESK. The V end lost 2 bases, the J end lost 11 bases, and 15 bases lay between the germline ends. The length of the CDR3 is 13 residues. The CDR3 region has the DNA TGTGCCAGCAGCCAAAATCATCGGGGGGAGGCTTTCTTT. Translation: CASSQNHRGEAFF.

This clonotype was observed once. An end of the junction differs from the germline gene, which may be a read error. This chain joins TRBV7-3 and TRBJ2-3; no definite D call. Germline V gene data show CDR1 as SGHTA and CDR2 as FQGTGA. There are 9 residues in the CDR3. CDR3 sequence reads: CAIPASPDF. The CDR3 bases are TGTGCCATCCCAGCCAGCCCTGACTTT.

Sample share makes this clonotype medium-sized (0.01 to 0.1%). The chain joins TRBV27 to TRBJ2-7; D gene ambiguous. The CDR3 runs to 15 residues. V lost 0 bases and J 0 bases, leaving 9 bases between the germline ends. Germline assignment: CDR1 MNHEY and CDR2 SMNVEV (reference sequence). The CDR3 coding sequence is TGTGCCAGCAGTTTATCGGTAGGAACCTCCTACGAGCAGTACTTC. This sequence encodes CASSLSVGTSYEQYF.

The gene calls are TRBV6-5 and TRBJ2-7; 7 bases are shared with TRBD1. The germline gives CDR1 MNHEY, CDR2 SVGAGI. This CDR3 contains 15 residues. V dropped 0 bases and J dropped 6; count of bases not matched to a gene: 8. This CDR3 reads CASSYSQGTGVEQYF. DNA of the CDR3: TGTGCCAGCAGTTACTCCCAAGGCACAGGGGTCGAGCAGTACTTC.

The genes are TRBV7-2 and TRBJ2-1, with a weak D call TRBD2 (6 bases). Judging by the DNA end, TRBJ2-5 fits better; the J call may be wrong. Germline lookup yields CDR1 SGHTA and CDR2 FQGNSA. The CDR3 extends over 12 amino acids. CDR3 amino acids: CASRRGQETQYF. CDR3 in DNA: TGTGCCAGCCGCCGGGGGCAAGAGACCCAGTACTTC.

This clonotype is termed medium-sized. The chain combines TRBV29-1 with TRBJ2-3; 14 nucleotides align to TRBD2. Trimming took 4 bases from V and 4 from J; bases not matched to a gene: 19. CDR3 length: 20 residues. Germline CDR1 SQVTM, CDR2 ANQGSEA. CDR3 coding DNA: TGCAGCGTTGCGGAACTAACACCGGGACTAGCGGGAGTTCTCGCAGATACGCAGTATTTT. Its protein is CSVAELTPGLAGVLADTQYF.

This clonotype is medium-sized in the sample. The CDR3 region has the DNA TGCGCCAGCAGATTCGGACTAGCGGGGGACAGCTCCTACAATGAGCAGTTCTTC. Encoded protein: CASRFGLAGDSSYNEQFF. V and J are TRBV5-1 and TRBJ2-1; 13 bases match TRBD2. This CDR3 is 18 amino acids long. Looked up from germline, CDR1 is SGHRS and CDR2 is YFSETQ. V shed 5 bases, J shed 0 bases, and the junction held 8 bases outside the gene matches.

This clonotype was counted between two and nine times. The rearrangement uses TRBV4-3 and TRBJ1-4; no clear D. Deletions cut 0 bases from V and 4 bases from J, with 15 bases between. The V gene's germline CDR1 is LGHNA and CDR2 YSLEER. This CDR3 region has 17 residues. The CDR3 DNA follows: TGCGCCAGCAGCCAAGATCAGATGGTCCGGGGTAATGAAAAACTGTTTTTT. Its protein is CASSQDQMVRGNEKLFF.

This clonotype is categorized as medium-sized. The chain recombines TRBV5-1 with TRBJ2-1, with no clear D. The V and J ends lost 4 bases and 0 bases respectively, with 11 bases between them. Per germline, CDR1 SGHRS and CDR2 YFSETQ. This CDR3 comprises 15 residues. CDR3 nucleotides: TGCGCCAGCAGCCCCGACAAGAGCTCCTACAATGAGCAGTTCTTC. Translating it yields CASSPDKSSYNEQFF.

Only a few counts were recorded for this clonotype. This rearrangement joins TRBV24-1 to TRBJ2-3; 12 bases are a match to TRBD2. The length of the CDR3 is 17 residues. Germline V CDR1 and CDR2: KGHDR, SFDVKD. With V trimmed by 3 bases and J by 4 bases, 7 bases remained unmatched. The CDR3 DNA sequence: TGTGCCACCAGTGATCCGTTGGGACTAGCGGGCGCAGATACGCAGTATTTT. Protein: CATSDPLGLAGADTQYF.

This clonotype occurred a few times. The CDR3 DNA reads TGCGCCAGCAGTTGGAGGGGACAGGGGCAAGAGACCCAGTACTTC. It yields the protein CASSWRGQGQETQYF. The J gene is TRBJ2-5, the V gene TRBV5-1, with 10 positions matching TRBD1. The V gene end was trimmed by 5 bases and the J gene end by 2 bases; junction bases not matched to a gene: 6. This CDR3 contains 15 residues. The germline V gene encodes CDR1 SGHRS and CDR2 YFSETQ.

The chain links TRBV20-1 to TRBJ2-1, with TRBD2 matching 8 bases. J lost 9 bases, V lost 6 bases, and 10 bases had no gene match. The germline CDR1 and CDR2 sequences are DFQATT and SNEGSKA (reference sequence). There are 13 residues in the CDR3. CDR3 in amino acids: CSATQGLGAEQFF. Written as DNA, the CDR3 is TGCAGTGCCACGCAGGGACTAGGAGCTGAGCAGTTCTTC.

Within the sample, this clonotype is medium-sized. The chain recombines TRBV6-5 with TRBJ2-4; D tentatively reads TRBD1 or TRBD2 (5 bases each). The CDR3 covers 14 residues. CDR1 and CDR2 from the germline V gene are MNHEY and SVGAGI. The ends were cut back, 4 bases at V and 1 base at J, with 8 bases in the middle. CDR3 sequence reads: CASSSRDAKNIQYF. Here the CDR3 DNA reads TGTGCCAGCAGTTCCCGGGACGCCAAAAACATTCAGTACTTC.